Below, 6 T cell receptor beta chains from the same sample are listed, as sequenced in a study of T cell clones after liver transplantation. The assay was immunoSEQ multiplex PCR, and TCRdb's table has in-frame clones only and misses some. The sample yields fewer than 70,000 clones, about two thirds seen once. The sample here was CD4+ T cells from blood, taken before liver transplant. The receptor source for this set is a human donor who received a liver transplant.

The genes are TRBV7-2 and TRBJ2-1, with D tentatively TRBD1 (6 bases). CDR1 SGHTA and CDR2 FQGNSA come from the germline V gene. With 8 bases removed from V and 9 bases from J, the gap between germline ends came to 20 bases. There are 14 residues in the CDR3. CDR3 nucleotide sequence: TGTGCCAGCCTAGCTAGGATAACAGGGTCTGAGCAGTTCTTC. Encoded protein: CASLARITGSEQFF.

Points on this clone: Other DNA variants within this sample encode the same CDR3. The chain combines TRBV5-1 with TRBJ1-4; TRBD1 matches at 7 bases. V was clipped by 2 bases and J by 7 bases; unmatched bases: 5. From germline, CDR1 is SGHRS and CDR2 YFSETQ. This CDR3 contains 14 residues. The CDR3, as DNA: TGCGCCAGCAGCTTCGGTCAGGGGGGTGAAAAACTGTTTTTT. It yields the protein CASSFGQGGEKLFF.

This clone is medium-sized within its sample. The rearrangement links TRBV28 to TRBJ1-2, with 8 bases lining up with TRBD1. J gave up 7 bases and V 6 bases, and 10 bases lay outside the gene matches. The length of the CDR3 is 14 residues. In germline, CDR1 is MDHEN, CDR2 SYDVKM. CDR3 loop: CASRIGQGGLGYTF. Here the CDR3 DNA reads TGTGCCAGCAGAATTGGACAGGGTGGGCTTGGCTACACCTTC.

The chain couples TRBV7-8 to TRBJ1-2, with D tentatively TRBD1 (5 bases). V lost 1 base and J 3 bases, leaving 9 bases between the germline ends. From germline, CDR1 is SGHVS and CDR2 FQNEAQ. The CDR3 is 14 amino acids. The CDR3 DNA follows: TGTGCCAGCAGCTTAGACGGCAGGGACTATGGCTACACCTTC. The encoded protein is CASSLDGRDYGYTF.

As to this clone: The same CDR3 is also encoded by other DNA sequences in this sample. The chain couples TRBV30 to TRBJ2-3; the D is unclear. The germline CDR1 and CDR2 sequences are GTSNPN and SVGIG (reference sequence). V gave up 2 bases and J gave up 5 bases, with 8 bases separating them. The CDR3 extends over 12 amino acids. The CDR3 reads CAWSPPGDTQYF. Here the CDR3 DNA reads TGTGCCTGGAGTCCCCCGGGAGATACGCAGTATTTT.

The chain links TRBV10-1 to TRBJ1-2; D is unresolved. V lost 6 bases to trimming and J lost 9 bases, with 14 bases between them. The CDR3 is 12 residues long. Germline-derived CDR1 and CDR2 are WNHNN and SYGVQD (reference sequence). The CDR3 is CASSYDGVRYTF. The CDR3 DNA reads as TGCGCCAGCAGCTATGACGGGGTCCGCTACACCTTC.